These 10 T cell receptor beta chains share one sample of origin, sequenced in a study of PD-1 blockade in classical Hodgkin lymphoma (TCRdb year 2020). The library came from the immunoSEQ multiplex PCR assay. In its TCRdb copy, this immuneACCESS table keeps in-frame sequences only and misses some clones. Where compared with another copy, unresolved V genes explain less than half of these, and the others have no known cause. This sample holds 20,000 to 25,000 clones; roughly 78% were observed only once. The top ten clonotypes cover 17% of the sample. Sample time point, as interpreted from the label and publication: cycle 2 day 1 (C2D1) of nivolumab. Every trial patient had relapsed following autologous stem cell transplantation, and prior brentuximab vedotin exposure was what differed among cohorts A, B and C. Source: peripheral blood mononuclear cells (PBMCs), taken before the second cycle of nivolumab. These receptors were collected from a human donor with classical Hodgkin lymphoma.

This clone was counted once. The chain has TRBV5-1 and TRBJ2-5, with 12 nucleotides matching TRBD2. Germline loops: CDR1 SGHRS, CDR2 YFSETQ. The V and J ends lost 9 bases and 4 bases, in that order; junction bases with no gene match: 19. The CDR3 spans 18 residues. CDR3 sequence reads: CATHPGALAGGRRETQYF. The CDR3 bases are TGCGCCACCCACCCTGGGGCCCTAGCGGGGGGGCGCCGAGAGACCCAGTACTTC.

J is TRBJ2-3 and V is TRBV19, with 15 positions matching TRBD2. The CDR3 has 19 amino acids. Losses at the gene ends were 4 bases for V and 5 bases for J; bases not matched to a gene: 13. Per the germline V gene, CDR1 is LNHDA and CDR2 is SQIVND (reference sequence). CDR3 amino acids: CASSTQGLAGGPLGDTQYF. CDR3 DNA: TGTGCCAGTAGTACCCAAGGACTAGCGGGGGGGCCCTTGGGAGATACGCAGTATTTT.

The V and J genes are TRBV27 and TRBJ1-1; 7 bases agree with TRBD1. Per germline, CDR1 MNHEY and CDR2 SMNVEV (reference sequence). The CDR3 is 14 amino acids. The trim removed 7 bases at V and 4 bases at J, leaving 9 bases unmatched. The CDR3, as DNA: TGTGCCAGCAAGTGGGACAGCCCGAGCACTGAAGCTTTCTTT. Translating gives CASKWDSPSTEAFF.

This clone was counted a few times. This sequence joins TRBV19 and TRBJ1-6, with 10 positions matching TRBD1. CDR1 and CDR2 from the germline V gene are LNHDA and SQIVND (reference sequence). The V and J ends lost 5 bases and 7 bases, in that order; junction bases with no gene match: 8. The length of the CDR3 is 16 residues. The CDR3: CASSFPPGQGNSPLHF. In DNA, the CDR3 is TGTGCCAGTAGTTTCCCCCCGGGACAGGGGAATTCACCCCTCCACTTT.

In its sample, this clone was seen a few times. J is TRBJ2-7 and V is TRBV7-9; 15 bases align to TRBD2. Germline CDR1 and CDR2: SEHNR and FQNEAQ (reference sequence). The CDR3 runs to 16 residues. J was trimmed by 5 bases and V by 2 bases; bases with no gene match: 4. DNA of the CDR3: TGTGCCAGCAGCTTACGGACTAGCGGGAGGGCCGACGAGCAGTACTTC. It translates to CASSLRTSGRADEQYF. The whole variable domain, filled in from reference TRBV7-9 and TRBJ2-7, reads DTGVSQNPRHKITKRGQNVTFRCDPISEHNRLYWYRQTLGQGPEFLTYFQNEAQLEKSRLLSDRFSAERPKGSFSTLEIQRTEQGDSAMYLCASSLRTSGRADEQYFGPGTRLTVT.

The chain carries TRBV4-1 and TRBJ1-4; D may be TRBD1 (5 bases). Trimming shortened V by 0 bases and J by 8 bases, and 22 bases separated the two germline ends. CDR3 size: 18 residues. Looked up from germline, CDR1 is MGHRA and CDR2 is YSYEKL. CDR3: CASSQDTPQAGGGEKLFF. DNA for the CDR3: TGCGCCAGCAGCCAAGACACCCCGCAGGCGGGGGGGGGAGAAAAACTGTTTTTT.

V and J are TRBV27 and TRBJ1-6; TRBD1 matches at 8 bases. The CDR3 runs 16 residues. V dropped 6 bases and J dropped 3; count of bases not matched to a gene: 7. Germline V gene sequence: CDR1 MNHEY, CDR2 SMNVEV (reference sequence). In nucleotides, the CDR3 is TGTGCCAGCAGACGGCGGACAGGGCTCTATAATTCACCCCTCCACTTT. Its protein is CASRRRTGLYNSPLHF.

CDR3 loop: CASRDRVYEQYF. DNA of the CDR3: TGTGCCAGCAGGGACAGGGTCTACGAGCAGTACTTC. This chain joins TRBV2 and TRBJ2-7; 8 positions match TRBD1. V shed 6 bases, J shed 3 bases, and the junction held 1 base outside the gene matches. The CDR3 has 12 residues. The germline CDR1 and CDR2 sequences are SNHLY and FYNNEI.

The CDR3 reads CASSPTGGILSPLHF. CDR3 DNA sequence: TGTGCCAGCTCACCTACTGGGGGAATACTTTCACCCCTCCACTTT. V and J are TRBV18 and TRBJ1-6, with D maybe TRBD1 (5 bases). The germline V and J ends were trimmed by 3 bases and 9 bases, with 15 bases remaining between them. Per germline, CDR1 KGHSH and CDR2 LQKENI. This CDR3 spans 15 amino acids.

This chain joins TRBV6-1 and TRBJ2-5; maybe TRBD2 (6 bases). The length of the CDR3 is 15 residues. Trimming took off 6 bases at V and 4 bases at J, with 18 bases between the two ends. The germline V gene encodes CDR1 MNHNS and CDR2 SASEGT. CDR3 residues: CASSRRGGVGETQYF. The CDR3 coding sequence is TGTGCCAGCAGCCGGCGGGGAGGTGTGGGAGAGACCCAGTACTTC.